This TCR beta chain was sequenced in a study of radiotherapy plus CTLA-4 blockade in lung cancer. Study-level findings and limits: TCR clones from tumors expanded in blood after radiotherapy plus ipilimumab.

The table came from immunoSEQ multiplex PCR; TCRdb's copy has only in-frame clones and leaves some out. The repertoire holds about 100,000 clones, with about 80% as singletons. Enrolled patients, whose metastatic non-small-cell lung cancer was chemo-refractory, received focal radiation plus CTLA-4 blockade with ipilimumab. As to this clone: No antigen is known for it.

The junction had 12 bases not matched to a gene; V was cut back by 3 bases and J by 5 bases. The germline gives CDR1 LNHDA, CDR2 SQIVND (reference sequence). The CDR3 totals 16 residues. The sequence was collected from a human donor with non-small cell lung cancer who had stable disease on radiotherapy plus ipilimumab. The chain combines TRBV19 with TRBJ2-5; TRBD1 agrees at 7 bases. The source was peripheral blood, collected from a patient treated with radiotherapy plus ipilimumab. The CDR3 DNA reads TGTGCCAGTAGTATCGTAGGGGGCGCAAGCCTGGAGACCCAGTACTTC. It yields the protein CASSIVGGASLETQYF. Supplemented by reference TRBV19 and TRBJ2-5, the full variable domain reads DGGITQSPKYLFRKEGQNVTLSCEQNLNHDAMYWYRQDPGQGLRLIYYSQIVNDFQKGDIAEGYSVSREKKESFPLTVTSAQKNPTAFYLCASSIVGGASLETQYFGPGTRLLVL.